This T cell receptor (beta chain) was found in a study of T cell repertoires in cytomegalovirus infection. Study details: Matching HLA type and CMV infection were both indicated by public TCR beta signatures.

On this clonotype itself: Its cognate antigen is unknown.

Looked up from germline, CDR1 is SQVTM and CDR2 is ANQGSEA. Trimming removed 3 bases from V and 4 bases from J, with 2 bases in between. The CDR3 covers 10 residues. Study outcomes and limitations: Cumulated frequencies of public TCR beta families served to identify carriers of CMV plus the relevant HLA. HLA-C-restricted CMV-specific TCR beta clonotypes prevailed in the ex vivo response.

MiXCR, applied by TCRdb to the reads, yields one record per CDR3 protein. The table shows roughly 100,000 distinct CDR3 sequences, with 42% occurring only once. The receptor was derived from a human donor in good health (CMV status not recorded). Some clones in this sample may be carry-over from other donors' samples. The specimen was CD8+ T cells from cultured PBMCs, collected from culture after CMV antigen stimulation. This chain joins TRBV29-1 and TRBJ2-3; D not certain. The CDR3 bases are TGCAGCGTTGAGTCAGATACGCAGTATTTT. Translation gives CSVESDTQYF.